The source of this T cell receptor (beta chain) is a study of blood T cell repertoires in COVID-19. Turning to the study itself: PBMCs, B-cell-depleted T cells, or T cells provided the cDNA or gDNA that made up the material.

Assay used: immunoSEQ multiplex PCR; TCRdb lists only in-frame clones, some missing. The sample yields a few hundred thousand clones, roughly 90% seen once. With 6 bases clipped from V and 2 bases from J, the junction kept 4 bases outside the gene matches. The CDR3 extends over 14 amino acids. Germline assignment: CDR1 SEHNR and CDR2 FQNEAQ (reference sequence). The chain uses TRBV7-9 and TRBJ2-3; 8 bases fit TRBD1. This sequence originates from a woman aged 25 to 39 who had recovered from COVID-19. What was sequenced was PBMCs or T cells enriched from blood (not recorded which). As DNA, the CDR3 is TGTGCCAGCAGACCAGGGGGCCCCACAGATACGCAGTATTTT. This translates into CASRPGGPTDTQYF.